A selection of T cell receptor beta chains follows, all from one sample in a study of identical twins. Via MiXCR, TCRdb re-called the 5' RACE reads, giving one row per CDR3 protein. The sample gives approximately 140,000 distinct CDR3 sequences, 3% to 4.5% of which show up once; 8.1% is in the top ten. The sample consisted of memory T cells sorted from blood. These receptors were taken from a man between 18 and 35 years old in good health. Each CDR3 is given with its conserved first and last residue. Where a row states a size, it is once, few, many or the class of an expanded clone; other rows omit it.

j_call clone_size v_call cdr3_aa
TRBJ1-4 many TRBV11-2 CASSLESAGPRGEKLFF
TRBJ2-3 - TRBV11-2 CASSFPLAGVRSTDTQYF
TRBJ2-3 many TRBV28 CASRRAGGPSDTQYF
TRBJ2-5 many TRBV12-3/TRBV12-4 CASSSLDRRETQYF
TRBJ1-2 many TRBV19 CASDLGTGNGYTF
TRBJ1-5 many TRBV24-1 CATKVQGAGSQPQHF
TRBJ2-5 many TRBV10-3 CATDRGRGETQYF
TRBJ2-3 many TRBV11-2 CASSLGVLLDTQYF
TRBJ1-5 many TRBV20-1 CSAMGGSNQPQHF
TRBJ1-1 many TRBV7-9 CASSPRGDTEAFF
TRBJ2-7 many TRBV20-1 CSAREKYGGWSSGREDEQYF
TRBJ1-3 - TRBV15 CASSQGSTGNTIYF
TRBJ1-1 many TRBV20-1 CSASQKTLVPNTEAFF
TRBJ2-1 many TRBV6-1 CASSRLNNEQFF
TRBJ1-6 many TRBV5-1 CASGGGGVNSPLHF
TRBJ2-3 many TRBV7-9 CASSLPSLLGDTQYF
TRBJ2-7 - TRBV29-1 CSVEGRGAYEQYF
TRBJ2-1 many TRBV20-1 CSASNSWDSYNEQFF
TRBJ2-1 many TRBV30 CAWSVRRVYNEQFF
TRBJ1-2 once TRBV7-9 CASSSRSGYTF
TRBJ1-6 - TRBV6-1 CASSPGTGVSPLHF
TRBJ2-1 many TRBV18 CASSPPRLAGGWGEQFF
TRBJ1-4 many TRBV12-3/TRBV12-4 CASSLAGTRINEKLFF
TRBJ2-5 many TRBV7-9 CASSFGQETQYF
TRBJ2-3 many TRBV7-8 CASSLTKIADTQYF
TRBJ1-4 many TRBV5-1 CASSPTATNEKLFF
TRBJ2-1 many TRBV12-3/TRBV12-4 CASSRTSGRLYNEQFF
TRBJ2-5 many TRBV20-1 CSASRTAIQETQYF
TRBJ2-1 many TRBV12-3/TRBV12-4 CASSYAGSAVEQFF
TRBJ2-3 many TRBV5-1 CASSPRGANTDTQYF